This record concerns one TCR beta chain sequence. What it binds is unknown. V lost 2 bases, J lost 5 bases, and 13 bases stayed unmatched. Germline V gene sequence: CDR1 SGHTA, CDR2 FQGNSA. The CDR3 spans 17 residues. The PCR ran on 60 Vbeta and 13 Jbeta primers. Profiling relied on immunoSEQ multiplex PCR, and the TCRdb table lists in-frame clones only, not all of them. This table holds under 200,000 clones, about 80% found once. The source of the sample is a study of cytomegalovirus exposure and HLA in healthy donors. Study-wide points: In most subjects, TCR beta sequences reportedly gave accurate predictions of HLA-A and HLA-B alleles.

The sample comprised PBMCs. The V call is TRBV7-2, the J call TRBJ1-1; 8 bases agree with TRBD1. This receptor was obtained from a woman younger than 35 in good health and CMV-seropositive. The CDR3: CASSLRDRPLMGTEAFF. CDR3 DNA sequence: TGTGCCAGCAGCTTACGGGACAGGCCCCTAATGGGAACTGAAGCTTTCTTT.